Described below is a single TCR beta chain sequence and its context. Its antigen is currently unknown. The sample comes from a study of CD8+ T cells in alopecia areata. Across the whole study: Twice daily, treated patients received 5 to 10 mg of oral tofacitinib. Treatment ran 6 to 18 months, with 6 months of follow-up afterward. Study results and limitations: Because of a solitary nonresponder, the connection of baseline CD8+ expansion to response stays uncertain. The study found higher clonality in lesional than normal scalp, especially in alopecia totalis/universalis.

Germline CDR1 SQVTM, CDR2 ANQGSEA. V shed 7 bases and J 5 bases; nucleotides not matched to a gene: 7. CDR3 length: 14 amino acids. Sequencing used cDNA as its template, made by extracting RNA and reverse transcribing it. Sequenced by immunoSEQ multiplex PCR; TCRdb stores in-frame clones only, minus some. This sample has 150,000 or so clones; roughly 50% occur once, and the top ten carry roughly 15%. The treatment was: oral pan-JAK inhibitor, 5-10 mg twice daily. The V gene is TRBV29-1, the J gene TRBJ2-2; TRBD1 matches at 10 bases. The receptor comes from a human donor with alopecia areata. The sequenced sample was CD8+ T cells sorted from blood, obtained at week 4, from a patient treated with tofacitinib. CDR3 coding DNA: TGCAGCGCCTCTCCGGGACAGGGGACCGGGGAGCTGTTTTTT. Protein product: CSASPGQGTGELFF.